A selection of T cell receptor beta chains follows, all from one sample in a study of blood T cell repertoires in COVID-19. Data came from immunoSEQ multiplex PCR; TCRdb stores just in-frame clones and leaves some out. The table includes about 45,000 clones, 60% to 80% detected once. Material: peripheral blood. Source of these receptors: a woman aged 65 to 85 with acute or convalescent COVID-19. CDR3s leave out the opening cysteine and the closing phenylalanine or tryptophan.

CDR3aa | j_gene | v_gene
ASSLEPGAYGYT | TRBJ1-2 | TRBV5-1
ASNRGQGSEKLF | TRBJ1-4 | TRBV2
ASSLATSGGLDEQY | TRBJ2-7 | TRBV5-1
ASSSQQGLGTEAF | TRBJ1-1 | TRBV7-2
AISESWGRGRNNEQY | TRBJ2-7 | TRBV10-3
ASRRGLAENNEQF | TRBJ2-1 | TRBV19
ASSETGLGYGYT | TRBJ1-2 | TRBV2
ASSLRQAPYNEQF | TRBJ2-1 | TRBV11-2
ASSGRTGGGTEAF | TRBJ1-1 | TRBV2
ASSLALQTSGAYNEQF | TRBJ2-1 | TRBV5-4
ASSPPTSGNTGELF | TRBJ2-2 | TRBV18
ASSSGSTAGELF | TRBJ2-2 | TRBV19
ASRQPGFGTDTQY | TRBJ2-3 | TRBV7-2
ASSPRGAGGHMNEQF | TRBJ2-1 | TRBV5-1
AISETTYSNQPQH | TRBJ1-5 | TRBV10-3
ASSHGQGSGNTEAF | TRBJ1-1 | TRBV7-9
ASSSGQGYEQY | TRBJ2-7 | TRBV28
ASSTSSGWGDTQY | TRBJ2-3 | TRBV19
AISESGVDGYT | TRBJ1-2 | TRBV10-3
ASSLGDRATYGYT | TRBJ1-2 | TRBV13
ASSQRGQNRLSGNTIY | TRBJ1-3 | TRBV4-1
ASGFTGYGYT | TRBJ1-2 | TRBV28
ASSLPPGGYNYGYT | TRBJ1-2 | TRBV28
ASSSHSTGGNTEAF | TRBJ1-1 | TRBV3-1/TRBV3-2